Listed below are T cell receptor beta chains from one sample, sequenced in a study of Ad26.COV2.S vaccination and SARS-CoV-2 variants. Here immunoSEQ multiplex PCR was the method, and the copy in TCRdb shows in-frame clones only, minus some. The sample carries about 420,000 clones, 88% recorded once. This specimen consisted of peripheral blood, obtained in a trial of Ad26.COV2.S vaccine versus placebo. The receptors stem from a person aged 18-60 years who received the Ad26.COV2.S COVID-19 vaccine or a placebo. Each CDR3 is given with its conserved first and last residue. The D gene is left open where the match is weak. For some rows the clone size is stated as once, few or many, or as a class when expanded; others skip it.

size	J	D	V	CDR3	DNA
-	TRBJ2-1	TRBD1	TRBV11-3	CASSTGTAYNEQFF	TGTGCCAGCAGCACCGGGACAGCTTACAATGAGCAGTTCTTC
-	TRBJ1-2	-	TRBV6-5	CASSYSRDGYGYTF	TGTGCCAGCAGTTACAGCCGGGACGGGTATGGCTACACCTTC
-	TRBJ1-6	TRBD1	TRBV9	CASSRQGGESPLHF	TGTGCCAGCAGCCGCCAGGGGGGGGAGTCACCCCTCCACTTT
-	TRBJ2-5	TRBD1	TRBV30	CAWSDKQGAAVGETQYF	TGTGCCTGGAGCGATAAACAGGGGGCAGCGGTCGGGGAGACCCAGTACTTC
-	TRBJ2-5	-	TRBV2	CASSEFLGDTYQETQYF	TGTGCCAGCAGTGAATTCCTCGGAGATACGTACCAAGAGACCCAGTACTTC
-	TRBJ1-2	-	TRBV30	CAWVPWSSSRDGYTF	TGTGCCTGGGTCCCCTGGTCGTCCTCACGGGATGGCTACACCTTC
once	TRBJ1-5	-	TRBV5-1	CASKTGGTNQPQHF	TGCGCCAGCAAAACGGGGGGCACCAATCAGCCCCAGCATTTT
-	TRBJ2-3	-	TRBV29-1	CSVENPQGRSTDTQYF	TGCAGCGTTGAGAACCCGCAGGGGAGAAGTACAGATACGCAGTATTTT
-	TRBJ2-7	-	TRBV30	CAWSVDPYEQYF	TGTGCCTGGAGTGTGGACCCTTACGAGCAGTACTTC
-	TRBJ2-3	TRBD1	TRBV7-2	CASSPGQAADTQYF	TGTGCCAGCAGCCCAGGACAGGCGGCAGATACGCAGTATTTT
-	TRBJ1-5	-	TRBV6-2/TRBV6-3	CASSSPQGSPQHF	TGTGCCAGCAGTTCGCCGCAGGGGTCGCCCCAGCATTTT
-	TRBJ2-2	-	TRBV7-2	CASSLEGGIGELFF	TGTGCCAGCAGCTTAGAAGGGGGAATCGGGGAGCTGTTTTTT
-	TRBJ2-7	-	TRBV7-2	CASSLDPRLYEQYF	TGTGCCAGCAGCTTAGATCCGAGACTCTACGAGCAGTACTTC
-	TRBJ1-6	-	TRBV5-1	CASSLAGGRDYNSPLHF	TGCGCCAGCAGCTTGGCCGGAGGTCGGGACTATAATTCACCCCTCCACTTT
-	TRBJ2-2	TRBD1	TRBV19	CASSMTGSTGELFF	TGTGCCAGTAGTATGACAGGGAGCACCGGGGAGCTGTTTTTT
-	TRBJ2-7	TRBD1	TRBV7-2	CASTQADRVSYEQYF	TGTGCCAGCACCCAGGCGGACAGGGTTTCCTACGAGCAGTACTTC
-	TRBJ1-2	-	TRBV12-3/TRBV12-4	CASSQTGAGGYTF	TGTGCCAGCAGTCAAACGGGGGCGGGTGGCTACACCTTC
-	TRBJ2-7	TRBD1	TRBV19	CASSIASGTGTYEQYF	TGTGCCAGTAGTATCGCCTCCGGGACAGGAACCTACGAGCAGTACTTC
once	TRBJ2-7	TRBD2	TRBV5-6	CASSRGLAISYEQYF	TGTGCCAGCAGCCGGGGACTAGCGATCTCCTACGAGCAGTACTTC
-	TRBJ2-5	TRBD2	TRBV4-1	CASSPGGASGLKETQYF	TGCGCCAGCAGCCCCGGGGGGGCTAGCGGGCTTAAAGAGACCCAGTACTTC
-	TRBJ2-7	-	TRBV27	CASSLREASYEQYF	TGTGCCAGCAGTTTACGAGAGGCCTCCTACGAGCAGTACTTC
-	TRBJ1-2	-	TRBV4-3	CASSQSPTPRATNYGYTF	TGCGCCAGCAGCCAATCCCCTACCCCCCGAGCCACTAACTATGGCTACACCTTC
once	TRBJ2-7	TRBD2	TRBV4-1	CASSQVGTSGTYEQYF	TGCGCCAGCAGCCAAGTAGGGACTAGCGGAACCTACGAGCAGTACTTC
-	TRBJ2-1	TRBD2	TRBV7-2	CASSLVTGGPDEQFF	TGTGCCAGCAGCTTAGTGACGGGGGGGCCCGATGAGCAGTTCTTC
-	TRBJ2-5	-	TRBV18	CASSPLGPETQYF	TGTGCCAGCTCACCACTGGGGCCAGAGACCCAGTACTTC
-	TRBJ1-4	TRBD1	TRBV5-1	CASSALATGRNEKLFF	TGCGCCAGCAGCGCGCTAGCGACAGGGCGAAATGAAAAACTGTTTTTT
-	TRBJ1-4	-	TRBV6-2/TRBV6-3	CASSPREKLFF	TGTGCCAGCAGCCCACGCGAAAAACTGTTTTTT
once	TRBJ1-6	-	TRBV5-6	CASSFQGNSPLHF	TGTGCCAGCAGCTTTCAGGGTAATTCACCCCTCCACTTT
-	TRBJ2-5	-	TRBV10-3	CAISRIQRGGETQYF	TGTGCCATCAGCCGAATACAGAGAGGTGGAGAGACCCAGTACTTC
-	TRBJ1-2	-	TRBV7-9	CAVTAAGNYGYTF	TGTGCCGTAACAGCGGCCGGGAACTATGGCTACACCTTC
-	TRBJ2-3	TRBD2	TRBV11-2	CASSLDRLAGGGDTQYF	TGTGCCAGCAGCTTAGATCGCCTAGCGGGGGGCGGAGATACGCAGTATTTT
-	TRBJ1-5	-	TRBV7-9	CASSLVVGGSNQPQHF	TGTGCCAGCAGCTTAGTAGTCGGGGGGAGCAATCAGCCCCAGCATTTT
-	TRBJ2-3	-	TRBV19	CASGASGTDTQYF	TGTGCCAGTGGCGCGTCGGGCACAGATACGCAGTATTTT
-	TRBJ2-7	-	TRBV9	CASSVGVGEYEQYF	TGTGCCAGCAGCGTTGGTGTAGGAGAATACGAGCAGTACTTC
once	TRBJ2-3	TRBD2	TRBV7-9	CASSLDGGGDTQYF	TGTGCCAGCAGCTTAGACGGCGGGGGAGATACGCAGTATTTT
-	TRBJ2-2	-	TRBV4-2	CASSRRGGGGGELFF	TGTGCCAGCAGCCGAAGGGGGGGCGGTGGCGGGGAGCTGTTTTTT
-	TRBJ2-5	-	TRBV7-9	CASSSDIQETQYF	TGTGCCAGCAGCTCAGATATTCAAGAGACCCAGTACTTC
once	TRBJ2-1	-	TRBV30	CARRRSYNEQFF	TGTGCCCGAAGGAGGTCTTACAATGAGCAGTTCTTC
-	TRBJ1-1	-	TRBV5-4	CASSLAGVLKGVF	TGTGCCAGCAGCTTGGCCGGCGTCTTGAAGGGCGTCTTT
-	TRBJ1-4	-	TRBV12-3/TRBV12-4	CASRDSFHEKLFF	TGTGCCAGCAGGGACAGCTTCCATGAAAAACTGTTTTTT
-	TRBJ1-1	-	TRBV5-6	CASSLLPGRSTEAFF	TGTGCCAGCAGCTTGCTACCGGGTAGGAGCACTGAAGCTTTCTTT
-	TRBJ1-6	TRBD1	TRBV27	CASSLSGLLGQGISPLHF	TGTGCCAGCAGTTTATCGGGTCTCTTGGGACAGGGGATTTCACCCCTCCACTTT
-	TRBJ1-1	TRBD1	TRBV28	CASSLLEGRGLDAFF	TGTGCCAGCAGTTTATTGGAGGGCAGGGGGTTGGATGCTTTCTTT
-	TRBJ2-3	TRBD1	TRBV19	CASSIWTGAHPDTQYF	TGTGCCAGTAGTATTTGGACAGGGGCGCACCCAGATACGCAGTATTTT
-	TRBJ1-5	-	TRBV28	CASRLGGDWRQHF	TGTGCCAGCAGGTTAGGAGGAGATTGGCGCCAGCATTTT
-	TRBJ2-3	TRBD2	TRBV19	CASGLAGGPGTDTQYF	TGTGCCAGCGGACTAGCGGGGGGGCCGGGCACAGATACGCAGTATTTT
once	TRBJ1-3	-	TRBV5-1	CASSIVGAGAGNTIYF	TGCGCCAGCAGCATTGTTGGGGCTGGGGCTGGAAACACCATATATTTT
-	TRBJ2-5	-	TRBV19	CASSMRAEQETQYF	TGTGCCAGTAGTATGAGGGCAGAACAAGAGACCCAGTACTTC
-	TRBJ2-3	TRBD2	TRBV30	CAWSVEFVLADSGPVTDTQYF	TGTGCCTGGAGTGTAGAGTTCGTGCTAGCGGATTCTGGCCCGGTCACAGATACGCAGTATTTT
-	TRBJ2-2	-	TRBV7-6	CASTRRAGGRSGGELFF	TGTGCCAGCACGAGGCGAGCCGGGGGCCGCTCCGGCGGGGAGCTGTTTTTT
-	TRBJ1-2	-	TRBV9	CASSTARDFNGYTF	TGTGCCAGCAGCACGGCCAGGGACTTCAATGGCTACACCTTC
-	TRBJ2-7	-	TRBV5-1	CASSLVQGNEQYF	TGCGCCAGCAGCTTGGTACAGGGCAACGAGCAGTACTTC
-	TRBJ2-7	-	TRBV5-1	CASSLSLGDYEQYF	TGCGCCAGCAGCCTGAGTCTAGGAGACTACGAGCAGTACTTC
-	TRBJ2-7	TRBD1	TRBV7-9	CASSLTGGTYEQYF	TGTGCCAGCAGCTTAACAGGGGGGACCTACGAGCAGTACTTC
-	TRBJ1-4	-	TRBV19	CASSSGTNEKLFF	TGTGCCAGTAGTTCCGGAACTAATGAAAAACTGTTTTTT
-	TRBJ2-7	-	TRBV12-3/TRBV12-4	CASSLQGTGEQYF	TGTGCCAGCAGTTTACAGGGAACTGGAGAGCAGTACTTC
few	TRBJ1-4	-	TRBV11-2	CASSQLRQPGEKLFF	TGTGCCAGCAGCCAGCTGAGACAGCCGGGAGAAAAACTGTTTTTT
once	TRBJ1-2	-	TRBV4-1	CASSQGARGFYGYTF	TGCGCCAGCAGCCAGGGGGCTCGGGGGTTCTATGGCTACACCTTC
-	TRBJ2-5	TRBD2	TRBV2	CAFSGDQETQYF	TGTGCCTTTAGCGGGGACCAAGAGACCCAGTACTTC
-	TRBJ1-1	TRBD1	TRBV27	CASSLSLPGQGGTEAFF	TGTGCCAGCAGTTTATCCCTACCGGGACAGGGAGGCACTGAAGCTTTCTTT